This T cell receptor (beta chain) was captured in a study of cytomegalovirus exposure and HLA in healthy donors. Study details: T cells numbering about 200 million yielded 95 million to 140 million unique TCR beta sequences in an earlier analysis.

In regard to this clone: Its target is not known.

Study-wide points: A likely sequencing artifact accounted for one observed cluster of highly shared sequence variants. Beyond CMV serostatus, there was no information to go on about immune exposure. The authors confirmed in vitro that a few CMV-associated chains were specific for CMV antigens.

Primers for the PCR totalled 60 Vbeta and 13 Jbeta. The table came from immunoSEQ multiplex PCR; TCRdb's copy has only in-frame clones and leaves some out. The sample shows some 150,000 clones, over 60% of them seen only once. The TCR was taken from a woman in her twenties or thirties in good health and CMV-seronegative. Material for sequencing was PBMCs.

For the CDR3, the DNA is TGTGCCAGCAGCTCACCTACCCGCAGGGGGACAGATACGCAGTATTTT. As protein: CASSSPTRRGTDTQYF. The gene calls are TRBV7-9 and TRBJ2-3; 7 positions agree with TRBD1. The trim removed 4 bases at V and 3 bases at J, leaving 10 bases unmatched. CDR1 is SEHNR and CDR2 is FQNEAQ in the germline V gene (reference sequence). This CDR3 has 16 residues.